This is a list of T cell receptor beta chains from one sample in a study of cytomegalovirus exposure and HLA in healthy donors. Generated by immunoSEQ multiplex PCR, the TCRdb table keeps only in-frame clones and is missing some. Of around 150,000 clones in the sample, around 80% were seen once. The sequenced material came from PBMCs. The receptors shown here come from a girl aged 5-17 years in good health and CMV-seropositive. Both conserved end residues are part of each CDR3. A D gene is named only where the DNA matches it firmly. Part of the rows lack a size; the others show once, few, many or a class for expanded clones.

j_call,d_call,v_call,clone_size,cdr3_nt,cdr3_aa
TRBJ2-1,TRBD2,TRBV5-1,-,TGCGCCAGCAGCTTGGGCGGAAGCGGGGACTACAATGAGCAGTTCTTC,CASSLGGSGDYNEQFF
TRBJ1-5,-,TRBV11-2,-,TGTGCCAGCAGCCAAACAGGGCTACGGAATCAGCCCCAGCATTTT,CASSQTGLRNQPQHF
TRBJ2-3,TRBD2,TRBV7-6,-,TGTGCCAGCAGCCCCCTTAAGCGGGGGCCCACAGATACGCAGTATTTT,CASSPLKRGPTDTQYF
TRBJ1-2,TRBD1,TRBV29-1,medium-sized,TGCAGCACCAAGACAGGGATCTATGGCTACACCTTC,CSTKTGIYGYTF
TRBJ1-1,-,TRBV29-1,-,TGCAGCGTTGAGGTACAGAGCTTGAACACTGAAGCTTTCTTT,CSVEVQSLNTEAFF
TRBJ1-1,TRBD1,TRBV29-1,-,TGCAGCGTTGAAGATGAGACAGGGCGTACTGAAGCTTTCTTT,CSVEDETGRTEAFF
TRBJ2-3,TRBD2,TRBV5-4,-,TGTGCCAGCAGAACCGGGGGGGGCACAGATACGCAGTATTTT,CASRTGGGTDTQYF
TRBJ1-4,-,TRBV7-9,-,TGTGCCAGCAGCTTCTTTGAAAAACTGTTTTTT,CASSFFEKLFF
TRBJ2-1,-,TRBV7-9,-,TGTGCCAGCAGCTCGTCAGCGAGCCTCTACAATGAGCAGTTCTTC,CASSSSASLYNEQFF
TRBJ2-2,-,TRBV9,-,TGTGCCAGCAGCGTAGACCCAGCGGCCGGGGAGCTGTTTTTT,CASSVDPAAGELFF
TRBJ1-2,-,TRBV7-9,-,TGTGCCAGCAGCTTAGGTAGTATCTATGGCTACACCTTC,CASSLGSIYGYTF
TRBJ1-1,-,TRBV2,few,TGTGCCAGCAGTCGGGCCTCCCCAGGGGACACTGAAGCTTTCTTT,CASSRASPGDTEAFF
TRBJ2-7,TRBD1,TRBV28,-,TGTGCCAGCTTTCCGGGACAGGGATCCTACGAGCAGTACTTC,CASFPGQGSYEQYF
TRBJ2-2,-,TRBV7-3,-,TGTGCCAGCAGCTTAAATCCGACCGGGGAGCTGTTTTTT,CASSLNPTGELFF
TRBJ2-5,-,TRBV13,once,TGTGCCAGCAGCCCCCGAGGCGGCCGGGAGACCCAGTACTTC,CASSPRGGRETQYF
TRBJ2-3,-,TRBV7-8,-,TGTGCCAGCAGCTTAGCCGGGATTAGCACAGATACGCAGTATTTT,CASSLAGISTDTQYF
TRBJ2-1,TRBD1,TRBV10-2,-,TGCGCCAGTAGGGACAGGGGGTTCGATGAGCAGTTCTTC,CASRDRGFDEQFF
TRBJ2-5,-,TRBV5-1,-,TGCGCCAGCAGATTAACGGGGGGCGATGGGACCCAGTACTTC,CASRLTGGDGTQYF
TRBJ2-3,-,TRBV5-4,-,TGTGCCAGCAGCTCAGCGGATATCGGTACGCAGTATTTT,CASSSADIGTQYF
TRBJ1-2,TRBD1,TRBV5-6,-,TGTGCCAGCAGCTTCTGGACAGGAGGATATGGCTACACCTTC,CASSFWTGGYGYTF
TRBJ2-7,-,TRBV27,-,TGTGCCAGCAGTCCCAGGGTTGGTACCTACGAGCAGTACTTC,CASSPRVGTYEQYF
TRBJ2-3,-,TRBV29-1,-,TGCAGCGCCAGAACAGATACGCAGTATTTT,CSARTDTQYF
TRBJ2-7,TRBD2,TRBV6-6,-,TGTGCCACGGGGACTAGCGGGAGCTACGAGCAGTACTTC,CATGTSGSYEQYF
TRBJ2-2,-,TRBV19,-,TGTGCCAGTCGCGAAAACAGGGCAGGTACCGGGGAGCTGTTTTTT,CASRENRAGTGELFF
TRBJ2-7,-,TRBV4-1,-,TGCGCCAGCAGCCAACGGGAATTGGGCGAGCAGTACTTC,CASSQRELGEQYF
TRBJ2-7,-,TRBV7-5,once,TGTGCCAGAAGCCTGGTCAGGGTGTCCCCCTACGAGCAGTACTTC,CARSLVRVSPYEQYF
TRBJ2-2,-,TRBV10-3,-,TGTGCCATCAGTGGTCAGGTTGACACCGGGGAGCTGTTTTTT,CAISGQVDTGELFF
TRBJ2-1,TRBD1,TRBV7-2,-,TGTGCCAGCAGCCCGGGACAGGGGAAATACAATGAGCAGTTCTTC,CASSPGQGKYNEQFF
TRBJ2-3,TRBD2,TRBV6-1,-,TGTGCCAGCTTTAGCGGGAGGGCGCAGTATTTT,CASFSGRAQYF
TRBJ1-2,-,TRBV28,-,TGTGCCAGCAATCGAGGTTGGAAGCACTATGGCTACACCTTC,CASNRGWKHYGYTF
TRBJ1-1,-,TRBV4-3,-,TGCGCCAGCAGCCAAGAAGTAGGAGGGTACACTGAAGCTTTCTTT,CASSQEVGGYTEAFF
TRBJ2-1,-,TRBV6-5,-,TGTGCCAGCAGTCCTCTAGCAGGCTCCTACAATGAGCAGTTCTTC,CASSPLAGSYNEQFF
TRBJ2-2,TRBD2,TRBV2,-,TGTGCCAGCAGTGATGTTAGCGGGAGGAACACCGGGGAGCTGTTTTTT,CASSDVSGRNTGELFF
TRBJ2-7,-,TRBV10-3,-,TGTGCCATCGGACAAAGCCTAAATACCTACGAGCAGTACTTC,CAIGQSLNTYEQYF
TRBJ2-1,TRBD2,TRBV7-2,-,TGTGCCAGCAGCCCAGAGCGGGGGGGCTATGAGCAGTTCTTC,CASSPERGGYEQFF
TRBJ1-1,-,TRBV18,once,TGTGCCAGCTCACCAAGGCGGGGGGATGGCACTGAAGCTTTCTTT,CASSPRRGDGTEAFF
TRBJ2-2,TRBD1,TRBV2,-,TGTGCCAGCAGGCGACAGGGGGGGAACACCGGGGAGCTGTTTTTT,CASRRQGGNTGELFF
TRBJ1-1,-,TRBV27,-,TGTGCCAGCAGTTCCACCCAACAGGTCTACCTGAACACTGAAGCTTTCTTT,CASSSTQQVYLNTEAFF
TRBJ2-4,-,TRBV25-1,-,TGTGCCAGCAGTAGACATCCCTGGGACATTCAGTACTTC,CASSRHPWDIQYF
TRBJ2-7,-,TRBV6-6,-,TGTGCCAGCAGTTACCCCGGCGGCCTATCCTACGAGCAGTACTTC,CASSYPGGLSYEQYF
TRBJ1-2,-,TRBV7-8,-,TGTGCCAGCAGCTTAGGGTCCAGGCAGAACTATGGCTACACCTTC,CASSLGSRQNYGYTF
TRBJ2-7,-,TRBV5-6,-,TGTGCCAGCAGTCGGGACACCACCTACGAGCAGTACTTC,CASSRDTTYEQYF
TRBJ2-7,-,TRBV18,-,TGTGCCAGCTCACCACCGACAAGGCTCGCTAACGAGCAGTACTTC,CASSPPTRLANEQYF
TRBJ1-2,-,TRBV19,-,TGTGCCAGCAGTTTGTTGAGGCGTACCGGCTACACCTTC,CASSLLRRTGYTF
TRBJ2-1,TRBD2,TRBV2,-,TGTGCCAGCAGTGAATTCCCCCCGACTAGCAGCAATGAGCAGTTCTTC,CASSEFPPTSSNEQFF